Listed here are 23 T cell receptor beta chains from one sample, sequenced in a study of OX40 agonist ivuxolimab in advanced cancers. The repertoire was sequenced with immunoSEQ multiplex PCR; TCRdb's copy has only in-frame clones and lacks some. The table includes around 69,000 clones, around 84% detected once. The material sequenced was CD4+ or CD8+ T cells sorted from blood, taken in a trial of the OX40 agonist ivuxolimab. The source of these receptors is an adult with an advanced solid tumor such as melanoma, head and neck, liver or kidney cancer.

This clone appeared a few times. A read error may account for a junction end that differs from germline. The V and J genes are TRBV7-7 and TRBJ2-2; the D call may be TRBD1 or TRBD2 (5 bases each). Germline CDR1 reads SSHAT; CDR2 reads FNYEAQ (reference sequence). The CDR3 is 14 amino acids. The CDR3 DNA follows: TGTGCTAGCAGCTCGGGACCCGCGACCGGGGAGCTGTTTTTT. It codes for CASSSGPATGELFF.

This rearrangement joins TRBV28 to TRBJ2-1, with D possibly matching TRBD2 (5 bases). From germline, CDR1 is MDHEN and CDR2 SYDVKM. V gave up 7 bases and J gave up 16 bases, with 20 bases separating them. The CDR3 spans 12 residues. CDR3 DNA: TGTGCCAGCATCAACACACTAGGCGAATCCTTCTTC. Amino acid sequence: CASINTLGESFF.

The chain has TRBV11-2 and TRBJ2-2; 13 bases map to TRBD2. This CDR3 region has 18 residues. Germline loops: CDR1 SGHAT, CDR2 FQNNGV. The V gene end was trimmed by 3 bases and the J gene end by 6 bases; junction bases not matched to a gene: 10. The CDR3 DNA reads TGTGCCAGCAGCTTCTCGGGACTAGCGGGGCGTGGCCCCGGGGAGCTGTTTTTT. It encodes CASSFSGLAGRGPGELFF. Supplemented by reference TRBV11-2 and TRBJ2-2, the full variable domain reads EAGVAQSPRYKIIEKRQSVAFWCNPISGHATLYWYQQILGQGPKLLIQFQNNGVVDDSQLPKDRFSAERLKGVDSTLKIQPAKLEDSAVYLCASSFSGLAGRGPGELFFGEGSRLTVL.

J is TRBJ2-3 and V is TRBV9; 7 positions agree with TRBD2. Losses at the gene ends were 1 base for V and 2 bases for J; bases not matched to a gene: 4. CDR3 size: 15 residues. Germline V lookup: CDR1 SGDLS, CDR2 YYNGEE. The CDR3 protein is CASSVSGLLTDTQYF. The CDR3 DNA follows: TGTGCCAGCAGCGTATCGGGACTACTCACAGATACGCAGTATTTT.

V gene TRBV7-2 combines with J gene TRBJ2-2; 10 bases match TRBD1. V was clipped by 5 bases and J by 6 bases; unmatched bases: 12. CDR3 length: 17 amino acids. Germline V gene data show CDR1 as SGHTA and CDR2 as FQGNSA. As DNA, the CDR3 is TGTGCCAGCAGCCCCCAGACAGGGGGCGTGGAGGCCGGGGAGCTGTTTTTT. The encoded protein is CASSPQTGGVEAGELFF.

The V and J genes are TRBV4-3 and TRBJ1-5; D ambiguous. The CDR3 consists of 15 residues. V was cut by 0 bases and J by 4 bases, with 10 bases left in between. Germline CDR1 reads LGHNA; CDR2 reads YSLEER. The CDR3 DNA sequence: TGCGCCAGCAGCCAAGATAACGGAATTAATCAGCCCCAGCATTTT. Residues: CASSQDNGINQPQHF.

This clone was detected many times. The chain links TRBV4-3 to TRBJ2-1, with D maybe TRBD1 (6 bases). The CDR3 is 17 residues long. CDR1 LGHNA and CDR2 YSLEER come from the germline V gene. V shed 0 bases and J shed 7 bases, with 19 bases lying between them. CDR3 protein: CASSQEKFGIGGNEQFF. CDR3 nucleotides: TGCGCCAGCAGCCAAGAGAAGTTCGGGATAGGGGGTAATGAGCAGTTCTTC.

The V gene is TRBV9, the J gene TRBJ2-7; D unresolved. Trimming shortened V by 0 bases and J by 0 bases, and 13 bases separated the two germline ends. The CDR3 covers 16 residues. The germline CDR1 and CDR2 sequences are SGDLS and YYNGEE. This CDR3 is CASSVGSDRSSYEQYF. The CDR3 DNA is TGTGCCAGCAGCGTAGGAAGCGATCGGAGCTCCTACGAGCAGTACTTC. Using reference TRBV9 and TRBJ2-7 for the parts outside the CDR3, the full variable domain is DSGVTQTPKHLITATGQRVTLRCSPRSGDLSVYWYQQSLDQGLQFLIQYYNGEERAKGNILERFSAQQFPDLHSELNLSSLELGDSALYFCASSVGSDRSSYEQYFGPGTRLTVT.

The chain recombines TRBV9 with TRBJ2-2; D unclear. The CDR3 extends over 14 amino acids. The ends were cut back, 4 bases at V and 3 bases at J, with 10 bases in the middle. Germline values: CDR1 SGDLS, CDR2 YYNGEE. Written as DNA, the CDR3 is TGTGCCAGCAGCAGACGACCAGACACCGGGGAGCTGTTTTTT. It specifies CASSRRPDTGELFF.

In its sample, this clone is medium-sized (0.01 to 0.1%). The genes are TRBV14 and TRBJ2-7; D not resolved. Germline assignment: CDR1 SGHDN and CDR2 FVKESK. Trimming stripped 2 bases from V and 3 bases from J, with 2 bases between. The CDR3 has 11 residues. CDR3 loop: CASSQSYEQYF. Written as DNA, the CDR3 is TGTGCCAGCAGCCAAAGCTACGAGCAGTACTTC.

The gene calls are TRBV9 and TRBJ2-1, with D unclear. CDR1 and CDR2 from the germline V gene are SGDLS and YYNGEE. The CDR3 is made up of 12 amino acids. Deletions cut 0 bases from V and 8 bases from J, with 6 bases between. The CDR3 sequence is CASSVDWDEQFF. The CDR3 DNA reads TGTGCCAGCAGCGTAGACTGGGATGAGCAGTTCTTC.

This clone came up a few times. The rearrangement joins TRBV18 to TRBJ1-5; D perhaps matches TRBD1 (5 bases). There are 16 residues in the CDR3. V was shortened by 0 bases and J by 6 bases, with 15 bases between the two germline ends. Germline V gene data show CDR1 as KGHSH and CDR2 as LQKENI. For the CDR3, the DNA is TGTGCCAGCTCACCACCGATGGGGGGGAGAGGTCAGCCCCAGCATTTT. It encodes CASSPPMGGRGQPQHF.

V gene TRBV28 combines with J gene TRBJ2-7; a possible D gene is TRBD1 (5 bases). Per the germline V gene, CDR1 is MDHEN and CDR2 is SYDVKM. This CDR3 is built from 15 residues. The V end lost 8 bases, the J end lost 10 bases, and 27 bases lay between the germline ends. The CDR3 DNA follows: TGTGCCAGCCCCCCAGGACCAGACAGATCTACGAATCAGTACTTC. Protein sequence: CASPPGPDRSTNQYF.

This chain uses TRBV5-5 with TRBJ2-7; D is unresolved. This CDR3 is 14 amino acids long. Trimming shortened V by 2 bases and J by 5 bases, and 14 bases separated the two germline ends. CDR1 and CDR2 (germline): SGHKS, YYEKEE (reference sequence). DNA for the CDR3: TGTGCCAGCAGCTTCGTGGGATTCAAGGACGAGCAGTACTTC. Translated, it gives CASSFVGFKDEQYF.

The rearrangement joins TRBV7-8 to TRBJ2-1; D possibly corresponds to TRBD2 (6 bases). The CDR3 length is 13 residues. Trimming removed 5 bases from V and 6 bases from J, with 11 bases in between. Germline CDR1 is SGHVS and CDR2 is FQNEAQ. The CDR3 sequence: CASSLGGSNEQFF. As DNA, the CDR3 is TGTGCCAGCAGCCTAGGAGGGAGCAATGAGCAGTTCTTC.

CDR3 protein: CASSFSVLRTEAFF. The CDR3 DNA sequence: TGTGCCAGCAGCTTTTCCGTCCTTAGAACTGAAGCTTTCTTT. The rearrangement joins TRBV7-2 to TRBJ1-1; D is unresolved. The V and J ends lost 3 bases and 5 bases respectively, with 13 bases between them. The CDR3 is 14 amino acids. Per the germline V gene, CDR1 is SGHTA and CDR2 is FQGNSA.

V gene TRBV28 combines with J gene TRBJ2-5, with TRBD1 matching 8 bases. Germline V lookup: CDR1 MDHEN, CDR2 SYDVKM. This CDR3 is 14 amino acids long. The V and J ends lost 7 bases and 4 bases, in that order; junction bases with no gene match: 8. The CDR3 reads CASKGQGWGETQYF. CDR3 nucleotide sequence: TGTGCCAGCAAAGGACAGGGTTGGGGAGAGACCCAGTACTTC.

This clone was recorded once. The J gene is TRBJ2-3, the V gene TRBV30; tentative D call: TRBD1 (5 bases). The length of the CDR3 is 13 residues. Germline V gene data show CDR1 as GTSNPN and CDR2 as SVGIG (reference sequence). The ends were cut back, 0 bases at V and 4 bases at J, with 8 bases in the middle. CDR3 in amino acids: CAWSVRRADTQYF. For the CDR3, the DNA is TGTGCCTGGAGTGTACGCAGGGCAGATACGCAGTATTTT. Full variable domain (outside the CDR3, taken from reference TRBV30 and TRBJ2-3): SQTIHQWPATLVQPVGSPLSLECTVEGTSNPNLYWYRQAAGRGLQLLFYSVGIGQISSEVPQNLSASRPQDRQFILSSKKLLLSDSGFYLCAWSVRRADTQYFGPGTRLTVL.

This chain uses TRBV27 with TRBJ2-2; 7 bases align to TRBD1. Germline assignment: CDR1 MNHEY and CDR2 SMNVEV (reference sequence). The V segment lost 5 bases and the J segment 4 bases; nucleotides outside the gene matches: 7. The CDR3 runs to 15 residues. The CDR3 loop is CASSIGQDLTGELFF. The DNA of the CDR3 is TGTGCCAGCAGTATCGGACAGGACCTCACCGGGGAGCTGTTTTTT.

The J gene is TRBJ2-3, the V gene TRBV2, with D perhaps assigned TRBD1 or TRBD2 (6 bases each). Per the germline V gene, CDR1 is SNHLY and CDR2 is FYNNEI. The CDR3 runs to 15 residues. V shed 5 bases and J shed 4 bases, with 16 bases lying between them. The CDR3, as DNA: TGTGCCAGCAGTCCCGGGGCAGGGGAGGCAGATACGCAGTATTTT. Residues: CASSPGAGEADTQYF.

The chain links TRBV6-5 to TRBJ1-1, with unresolved D. The V end was cut by 2 bases, the J end by 0 bases, with 10 bases between. This CDR3 has 15 residues. CDR1 MNHEY and CDR2 SVGAGI come from the germline V gene. DNA of the CDR3: TGTGCCAGCAGTTACGCAGACCGATTGAACACTGAAGCTTTCTTT. Translating gives CASSYADRLNTEAFF.

The CDR3 spells CASSIPGAVTYGYTF. DNA of the CDR3: TGTGCCAGTAGTATTCCAGGGGCCGTCACCTATGGCTACACCTTC. The chain employs TRBV19 and TRBJ1-2; TRBD1 might be the D (6 bases). The V gene lost 3 bases and the J gene lost 4 bases, with 15 bases spanning the gap. This CDR3 is built from 15 residues. Germline CDR1 LNHDA, CDR2 SQIVND (reference sequence). Combining the CDR3 with reference TRBV19 and TRBJ1-2 gives the whole variable domain DGGITQSPKYLFRKEGQNVTLSCEQNLNHDAMYWYRQDPGQGLRLIYYSQIVNDFQKGDIAEGYSVSREKKESFPLTVTSAQKNPTAFYLCASSIPGAVTYGYTFGSGTRLTVV.

The chain uses TRBV15 and TRBJ2-1, with TRBD2 identical over 10 bases. Trimming at V came to 11 bases and at J to 8 bases, leaving 9 bases not matched to a gene. This CDR3 spans 13 amino acids. The germline CDR1 and CDR2 sequences are LNHNV and YYDKDF (reference sequence). CDR3 nucleotide sequence: TGTGCCTCAACTAGCGGGGTTTGGGATGAGCAGTTCTTC. Its protein is CASTSGVWDEQFF.